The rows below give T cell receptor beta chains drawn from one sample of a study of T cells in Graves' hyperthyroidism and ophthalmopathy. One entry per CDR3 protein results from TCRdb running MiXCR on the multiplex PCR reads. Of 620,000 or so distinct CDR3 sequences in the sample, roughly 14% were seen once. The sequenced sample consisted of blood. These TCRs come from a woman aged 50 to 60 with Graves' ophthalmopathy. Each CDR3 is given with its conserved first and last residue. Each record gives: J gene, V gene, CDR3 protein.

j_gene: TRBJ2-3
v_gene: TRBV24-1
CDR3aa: CATSDLEGTTDTQYF

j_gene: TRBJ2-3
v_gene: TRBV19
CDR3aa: CASSGGGPTDTQYF

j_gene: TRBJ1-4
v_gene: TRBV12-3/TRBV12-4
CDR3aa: CASRPDANEKLFF

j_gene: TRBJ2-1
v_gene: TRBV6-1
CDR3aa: CASRGLSSALIYNEQFF

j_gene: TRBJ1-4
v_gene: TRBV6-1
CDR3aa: CASFIGGIGNEKLFF

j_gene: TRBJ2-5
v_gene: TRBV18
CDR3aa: CASTPRDQETQYF

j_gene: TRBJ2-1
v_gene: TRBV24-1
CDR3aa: CATSELGTVDEQFF

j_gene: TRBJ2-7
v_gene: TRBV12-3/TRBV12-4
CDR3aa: CASSLGQATYEQYF

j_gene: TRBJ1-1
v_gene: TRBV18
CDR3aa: CASSPLQSMNTEAFF

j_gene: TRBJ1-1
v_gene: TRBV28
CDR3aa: CASSYQDRGGATEAFF

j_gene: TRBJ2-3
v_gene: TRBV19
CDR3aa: CASSIGTGGSLTDTQYF

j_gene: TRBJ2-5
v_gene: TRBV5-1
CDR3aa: CASSLQAGHQETQYF

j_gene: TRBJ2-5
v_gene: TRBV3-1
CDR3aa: CASSRRSRETQYF

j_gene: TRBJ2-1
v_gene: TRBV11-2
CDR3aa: CASSLDAGWGNEQFF

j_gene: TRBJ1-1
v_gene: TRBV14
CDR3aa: CASSRRGTEAFF